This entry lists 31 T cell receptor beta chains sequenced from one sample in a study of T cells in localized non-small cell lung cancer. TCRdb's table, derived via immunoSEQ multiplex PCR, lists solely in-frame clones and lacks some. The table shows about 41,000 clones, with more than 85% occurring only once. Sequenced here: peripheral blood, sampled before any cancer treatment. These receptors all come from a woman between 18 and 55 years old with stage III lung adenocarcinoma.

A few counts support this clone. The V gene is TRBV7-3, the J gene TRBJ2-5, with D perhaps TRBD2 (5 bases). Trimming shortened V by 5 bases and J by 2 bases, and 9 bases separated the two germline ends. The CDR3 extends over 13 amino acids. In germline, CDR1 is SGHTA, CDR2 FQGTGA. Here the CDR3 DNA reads TGTGCCAGCAGCCAGGACTCTCAAGAGACCCAGTACTTC. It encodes CASSQDSQETQYF.

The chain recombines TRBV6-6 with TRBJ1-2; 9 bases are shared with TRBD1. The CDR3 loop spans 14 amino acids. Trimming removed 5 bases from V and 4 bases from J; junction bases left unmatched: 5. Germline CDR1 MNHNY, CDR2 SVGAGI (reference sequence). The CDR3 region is CASSRTGGSYGYTF. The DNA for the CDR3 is TGTGCCAGCAGTCGTACAGGGGGCAGCTATGGCTACACCTTC.

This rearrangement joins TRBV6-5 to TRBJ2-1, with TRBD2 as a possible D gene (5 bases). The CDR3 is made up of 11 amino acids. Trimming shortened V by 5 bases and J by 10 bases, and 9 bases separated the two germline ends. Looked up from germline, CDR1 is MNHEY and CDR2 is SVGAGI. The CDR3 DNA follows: TGTGCCAGCAGTCCCCGCGGGGAGCAGTTCTTC. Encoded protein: CASSPRGEQFF.

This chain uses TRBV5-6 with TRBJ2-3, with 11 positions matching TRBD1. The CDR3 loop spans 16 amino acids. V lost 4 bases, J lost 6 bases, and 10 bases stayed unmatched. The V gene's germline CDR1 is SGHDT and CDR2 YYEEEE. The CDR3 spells CASSTDRGRGWDTQYF. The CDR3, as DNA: TGTGCCAGCAGCACGGACAGGGGGCGCGGGTGGGATACGCAGTATTTT.

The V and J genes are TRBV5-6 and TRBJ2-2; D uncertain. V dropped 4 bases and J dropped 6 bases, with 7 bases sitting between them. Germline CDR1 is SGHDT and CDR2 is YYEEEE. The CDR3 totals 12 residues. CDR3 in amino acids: CASSGVAGELFF. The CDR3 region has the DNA TGTGCCAGCAGCGGGGTCGCCGGGGAGCTGTTTTTT.

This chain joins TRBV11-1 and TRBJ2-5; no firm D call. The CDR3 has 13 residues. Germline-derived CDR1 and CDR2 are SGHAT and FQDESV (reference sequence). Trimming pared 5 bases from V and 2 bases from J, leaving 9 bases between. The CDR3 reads CASSLLGQETQYF. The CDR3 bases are TGTGCCAGCAGCCTCCTAGGACAAGAGACCCAGTACTTC.

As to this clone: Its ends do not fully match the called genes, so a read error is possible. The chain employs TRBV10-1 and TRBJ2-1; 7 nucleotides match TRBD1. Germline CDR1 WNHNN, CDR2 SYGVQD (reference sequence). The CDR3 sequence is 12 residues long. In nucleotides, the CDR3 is TGCGCCACCAGTAGAGGGGGCGGAGAGCAGTTCTTC. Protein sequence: CATSRGGGEQFF.

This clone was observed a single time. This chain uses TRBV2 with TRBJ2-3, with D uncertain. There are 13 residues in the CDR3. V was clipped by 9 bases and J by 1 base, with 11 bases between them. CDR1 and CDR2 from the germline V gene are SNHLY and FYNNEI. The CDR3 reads CASKVPGTDTQYF. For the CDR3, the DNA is TGTGCCAGTAAGGTTCCGGGCACAGATACGCAGTATTTT. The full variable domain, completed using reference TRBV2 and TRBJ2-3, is EPEVTQTPSHQVTQMGQEVILRCVPISNHLYFYWYRQILGQKVEFLVSFYNNEISEKSEIFDDQFSVERPDGSNFTLKIRSTKLEDSAMYFCASKVPGTDTQYFGPGTRLTVL.

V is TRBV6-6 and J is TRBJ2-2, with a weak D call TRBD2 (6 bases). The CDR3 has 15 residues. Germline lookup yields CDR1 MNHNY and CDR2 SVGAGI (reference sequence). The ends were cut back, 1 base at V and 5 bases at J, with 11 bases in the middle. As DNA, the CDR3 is TGTGCCAGCAGTTACTGGGACGGGAGAACCGGGGAGCTGTTTTTT. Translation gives CASSYWDGRTGELFF.

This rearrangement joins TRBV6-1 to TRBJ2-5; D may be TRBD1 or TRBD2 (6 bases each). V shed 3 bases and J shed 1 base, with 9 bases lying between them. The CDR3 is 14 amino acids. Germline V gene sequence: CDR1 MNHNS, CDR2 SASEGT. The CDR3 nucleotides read TGTGCCAGCAGTGATGGGGGGCGCCAAGAGACCCAGTACTTC. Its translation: CASSDGGRQETQYF.

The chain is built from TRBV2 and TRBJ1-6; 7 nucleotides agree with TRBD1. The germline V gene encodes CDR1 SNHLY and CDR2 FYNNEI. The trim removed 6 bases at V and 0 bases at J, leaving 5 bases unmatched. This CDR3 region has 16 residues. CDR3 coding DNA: TGTGCCAGCAGGGGACAGATAAGCTCCTATAATTCACCCCTCCACTTT. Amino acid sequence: CASRGQISSYNSPLHF.

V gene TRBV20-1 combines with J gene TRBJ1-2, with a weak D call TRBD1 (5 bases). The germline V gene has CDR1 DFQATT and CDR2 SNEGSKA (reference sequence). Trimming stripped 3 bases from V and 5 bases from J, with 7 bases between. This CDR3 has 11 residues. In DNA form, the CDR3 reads TGCAGTGCTAGGGGGGTGTATGGCTACACCTTC. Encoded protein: CSARGVYGYTF.

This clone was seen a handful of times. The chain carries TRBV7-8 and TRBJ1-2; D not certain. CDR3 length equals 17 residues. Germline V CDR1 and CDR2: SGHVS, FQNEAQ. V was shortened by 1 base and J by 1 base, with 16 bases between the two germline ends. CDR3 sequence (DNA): TGTGCCAGCAGCTTAGGCCGGGAGGGAGGGTTTAACTATGGCTACACCTTC. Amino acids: CASSLGREGGFNYGYTF.

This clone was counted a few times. CDR3 bases: TGTGCCATCAGGGGACTAGATAACGAGCAGTACTTC. Protein product: CAIRGLDNEQYF. The chain recombines TRBV10-3 with TRBJ2-7, with TRBD2 matching 8 bases. J was trimmed by 5 bases and V by 6 bases; bases with no gene match: 3. Germline V CDR1 and CDR2: ENHRY, SYGVKD. CDR3 length equals 12 residues.

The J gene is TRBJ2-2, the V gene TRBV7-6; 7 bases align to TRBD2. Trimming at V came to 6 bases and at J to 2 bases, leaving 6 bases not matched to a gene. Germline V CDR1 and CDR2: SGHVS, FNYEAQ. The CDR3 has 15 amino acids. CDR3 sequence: CASSRAGDNTGELFF. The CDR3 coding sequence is TGTGCCAGCAGTCGGGCGGGGGACAACACCGGGGAGCTGTTTTTT.

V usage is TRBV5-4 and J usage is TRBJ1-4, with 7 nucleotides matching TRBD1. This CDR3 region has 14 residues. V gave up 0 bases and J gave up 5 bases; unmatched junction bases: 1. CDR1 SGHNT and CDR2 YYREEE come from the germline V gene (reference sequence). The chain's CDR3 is CASSLAGGNEKLFF. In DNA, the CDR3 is TGTGCCAGCAGCTTGGCAGGGGGAAATGAAAAACTGTTTTTT. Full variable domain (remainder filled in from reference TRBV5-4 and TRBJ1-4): ETGVTQSPTHLIKTRGQQVTLRCSSQSGHNTVSWYQQALGQGPQFIFQYYREEENGRGNFPPRFSGLQFPNYSSELNVNALELDDSALYLCASSLAGGNEKLFFGSGTQLSVL.

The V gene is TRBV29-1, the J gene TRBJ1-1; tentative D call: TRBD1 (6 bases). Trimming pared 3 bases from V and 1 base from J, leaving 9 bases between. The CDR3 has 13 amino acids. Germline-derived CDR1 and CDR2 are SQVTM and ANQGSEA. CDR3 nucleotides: TGCAGCGTTGAGGAGGGGGGGAACACTGAAGCTTTCTTT. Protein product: CSVEEGGNTEAFF.

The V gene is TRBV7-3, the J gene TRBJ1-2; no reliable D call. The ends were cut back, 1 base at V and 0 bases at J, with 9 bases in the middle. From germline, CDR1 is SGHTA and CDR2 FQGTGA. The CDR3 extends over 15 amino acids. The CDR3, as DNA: TGTGCCAGCAGCTTAAATGGTCAGGCTAACTATGGCTACACCTTC. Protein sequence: CASSLNGQANYGYTF.

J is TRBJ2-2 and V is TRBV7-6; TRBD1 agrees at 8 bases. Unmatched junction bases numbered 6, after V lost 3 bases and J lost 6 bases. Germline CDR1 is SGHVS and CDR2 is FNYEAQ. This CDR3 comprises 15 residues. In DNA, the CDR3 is TGTGCCAGCAGCTTTTCCGGGACAGGCCCCGGGGAGCTGTTTTTT. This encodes CASSFSGTGPGELFF.

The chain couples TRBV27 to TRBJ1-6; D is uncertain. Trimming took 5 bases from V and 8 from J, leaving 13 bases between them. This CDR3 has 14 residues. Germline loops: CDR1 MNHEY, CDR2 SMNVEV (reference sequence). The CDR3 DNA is TGTGCCAGCAGTCCTCCGGGAGCTTATTCACCCCTCCACTTT. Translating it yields CASSPPGAYSPLHF.

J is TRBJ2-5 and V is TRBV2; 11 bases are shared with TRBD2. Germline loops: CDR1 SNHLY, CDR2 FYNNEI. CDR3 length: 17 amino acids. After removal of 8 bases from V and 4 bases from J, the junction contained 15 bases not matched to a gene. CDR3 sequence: CASSPSLLAGVAETQYF. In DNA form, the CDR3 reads TGTGCCAGCTCCCCGAGCTTACTAGCGGGGGTTGCAGAGACCCAGTACTTC.

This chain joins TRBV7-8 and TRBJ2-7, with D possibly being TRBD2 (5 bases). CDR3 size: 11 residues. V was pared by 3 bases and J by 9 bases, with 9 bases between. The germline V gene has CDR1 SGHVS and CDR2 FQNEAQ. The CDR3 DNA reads TGTGCCAGCAGCTTCGCGGGCGTGCAGTACTTC. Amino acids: CASSFAGVQYF.

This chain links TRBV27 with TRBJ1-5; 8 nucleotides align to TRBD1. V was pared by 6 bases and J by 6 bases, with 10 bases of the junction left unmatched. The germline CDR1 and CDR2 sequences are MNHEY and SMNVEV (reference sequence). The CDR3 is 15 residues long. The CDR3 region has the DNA TGTGCCAGCAGCCAGGGGGCAGGGATGGGTCAGCCCCAGCATTTT. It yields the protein CASSQGAGMGQPQHF.

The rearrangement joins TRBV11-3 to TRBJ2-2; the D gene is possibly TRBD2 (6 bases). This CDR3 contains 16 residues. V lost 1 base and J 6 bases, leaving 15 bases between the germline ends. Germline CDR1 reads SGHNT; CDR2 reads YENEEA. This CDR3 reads CASSLGRGPEAGELFF. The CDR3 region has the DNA TGTGCCAGCAGCTTAGGGCGGGGCCCGGAGGCCGGGGAGCTGTTTTTT.

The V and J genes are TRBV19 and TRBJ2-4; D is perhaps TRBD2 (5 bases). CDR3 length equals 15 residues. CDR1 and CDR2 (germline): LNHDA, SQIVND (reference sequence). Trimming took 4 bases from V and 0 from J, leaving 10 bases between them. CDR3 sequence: CASSRRDPAKNIQYF. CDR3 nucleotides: TGTGCCAGTAGTAGACGGGATCCAGCCAAAAACATTCAGTACTTC.

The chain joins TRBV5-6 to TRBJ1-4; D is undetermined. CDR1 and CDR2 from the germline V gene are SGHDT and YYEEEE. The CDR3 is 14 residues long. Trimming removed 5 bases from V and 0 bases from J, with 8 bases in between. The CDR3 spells CASSRGATNEKLFF. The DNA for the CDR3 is TGTGCCAGCAGTCGTGGTGCAACTAATGAAAAACTGTTTTTT.

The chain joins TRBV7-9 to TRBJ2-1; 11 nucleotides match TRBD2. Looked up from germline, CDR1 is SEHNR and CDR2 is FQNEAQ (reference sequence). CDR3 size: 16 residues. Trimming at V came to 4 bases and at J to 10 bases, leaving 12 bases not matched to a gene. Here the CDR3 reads CASSSSPLAGGGEQFF. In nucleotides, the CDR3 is TGTGCCAGCAGCTCCTCCCCCCTAGCGGGGGGCGGGGAGCAGTTCTTC.

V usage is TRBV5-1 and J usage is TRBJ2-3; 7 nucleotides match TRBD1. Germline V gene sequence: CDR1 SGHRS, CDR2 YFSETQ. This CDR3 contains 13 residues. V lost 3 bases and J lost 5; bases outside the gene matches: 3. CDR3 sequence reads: CASSSRQGDTQYF. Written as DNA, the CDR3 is TGCGCCAGCAGCTCCCGACAGGGAGATACGCAGTATTTT.

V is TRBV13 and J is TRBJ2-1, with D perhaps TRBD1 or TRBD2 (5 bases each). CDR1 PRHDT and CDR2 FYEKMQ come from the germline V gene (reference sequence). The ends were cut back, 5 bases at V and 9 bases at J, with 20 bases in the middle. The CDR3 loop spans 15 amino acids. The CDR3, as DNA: TGTGCCAGCAGCCTAGATCGGGGCTCCCTCCGTGAGCAGTTCTTC. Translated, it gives CASSLDRGSLREQFF.

CDR3 amino acids: CASSENGKDGYTF. CDR3 bases: TGTGCCAGCAGTGAAAACGGGAAGGATGGCTACACCTTC. The chain employs TRBV6-1 and TRBJ1-2; no definite D call. CDR3 length: 13 residues. The V gene's germline CDR1 is MNHNS and CDR2 SASEGT. V dropped 2 bases and J dropped 6 bases, with 10 bases sitting between them.

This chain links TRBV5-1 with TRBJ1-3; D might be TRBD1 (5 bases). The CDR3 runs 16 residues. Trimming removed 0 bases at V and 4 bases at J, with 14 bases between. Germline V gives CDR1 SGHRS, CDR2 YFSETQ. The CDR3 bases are TGCGCCAGCAGCTTGGCGGGACGGGGAGCCGGAAACACCATATATTTT. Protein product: CASSLAGRGAGNTIYF. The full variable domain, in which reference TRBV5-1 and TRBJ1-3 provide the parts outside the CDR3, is KAGVTQTPRYLIKTRGQQVTLSCSPISGHRSVSWYQQTPGQGLQFLFEYFSETQRNKGNFPGRFSGRQFSNSRSEMNVSTLELGDSALYLCASSLAGRGAGNTIYFGEGSWLTVV.